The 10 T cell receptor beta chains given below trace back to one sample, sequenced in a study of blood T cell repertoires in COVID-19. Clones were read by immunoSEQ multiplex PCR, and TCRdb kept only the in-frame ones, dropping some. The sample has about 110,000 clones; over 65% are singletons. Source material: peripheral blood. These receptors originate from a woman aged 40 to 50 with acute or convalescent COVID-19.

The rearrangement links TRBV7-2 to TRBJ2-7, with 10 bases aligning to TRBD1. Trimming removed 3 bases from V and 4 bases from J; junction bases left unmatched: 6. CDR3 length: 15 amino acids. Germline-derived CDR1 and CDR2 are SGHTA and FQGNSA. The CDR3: CASSFDRDRGYEQYF. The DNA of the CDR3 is TGTGCCAGCAGCTTCGACCGGGACAGGGGTTACGAGCAGTACTTC.

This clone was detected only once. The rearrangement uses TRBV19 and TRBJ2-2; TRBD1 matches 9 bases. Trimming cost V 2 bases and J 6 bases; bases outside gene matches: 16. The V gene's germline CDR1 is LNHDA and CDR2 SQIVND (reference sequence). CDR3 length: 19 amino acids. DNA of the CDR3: TGTGCCAGTAGTATATATGGAATAGGGACAGGGAATTTTGCCGGGGAGCTGTTTTTT. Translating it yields CASSIYGIGTGNFAGELFF.

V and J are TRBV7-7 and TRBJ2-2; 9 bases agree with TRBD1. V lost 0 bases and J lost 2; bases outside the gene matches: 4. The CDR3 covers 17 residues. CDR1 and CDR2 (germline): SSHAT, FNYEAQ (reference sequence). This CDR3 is CASSLASGQGNTGELFF. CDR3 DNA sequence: TGTGCCAGCAGCTTAGCTTCGGGACAGGGTAACACCGGGGAGCTGTTTTTT.

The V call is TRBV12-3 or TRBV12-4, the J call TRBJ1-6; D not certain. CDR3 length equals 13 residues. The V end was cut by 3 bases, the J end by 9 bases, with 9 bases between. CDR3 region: CASSLTPGSPLHF. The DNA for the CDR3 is TGTGCCAGCAGTTTGACCCCGGGTTCACCCCTCCACTTT.

This CDR3 is CASSERVGDLNQPQHF. DNA for the CDR3: TGTGCCAGCAGCGAGAGGGTCGGTGACCTCAATCAGCCCCAGCATTTT. The chain combines TRBV7-6 with TRBJ1-5; D is unclear. Germline V gives CDR1 SGHVS, CDR2 FNYEAQ. This CDR3 is built from 16 residues. The ends were cut back, 5 bases at V and 3 bases at J, with 17 bases in the middle.

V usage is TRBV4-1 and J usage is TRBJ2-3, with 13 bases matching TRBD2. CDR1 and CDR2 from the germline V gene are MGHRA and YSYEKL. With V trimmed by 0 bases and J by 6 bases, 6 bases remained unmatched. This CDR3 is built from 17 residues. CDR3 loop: CASSQDRTSGGADTQYF. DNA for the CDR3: TGCGCCAGCAGCCAAGATCGTACTAGCGGGGGGGCTGATACGCAGTATTTT.

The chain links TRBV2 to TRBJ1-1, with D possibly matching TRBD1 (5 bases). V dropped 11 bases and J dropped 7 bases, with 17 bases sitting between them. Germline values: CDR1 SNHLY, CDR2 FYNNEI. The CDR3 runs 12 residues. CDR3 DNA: TGTGCCGGTGCTTGGGTAGGGGATGAAGCTTTCTTT. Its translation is CAGAWVGDEAFF.

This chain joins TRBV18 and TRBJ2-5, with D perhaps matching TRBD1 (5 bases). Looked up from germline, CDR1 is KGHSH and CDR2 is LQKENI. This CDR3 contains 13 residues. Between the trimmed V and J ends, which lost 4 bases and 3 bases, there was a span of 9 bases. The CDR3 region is CASSLRQKETQYF. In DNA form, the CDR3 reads TGTGCCAGCTCACTGCGACAGAAAGAGACCCAGTACTTC.

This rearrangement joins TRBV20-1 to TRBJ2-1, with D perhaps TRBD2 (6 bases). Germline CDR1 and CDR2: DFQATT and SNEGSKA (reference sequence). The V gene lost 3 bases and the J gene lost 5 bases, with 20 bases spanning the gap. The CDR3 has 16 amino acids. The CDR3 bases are TGCAGTGCTAGTAGGGTGTTGGGACTGACTGACAATGAGCAGTTCTTC. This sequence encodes CSASRVLGLTDNEQFF.

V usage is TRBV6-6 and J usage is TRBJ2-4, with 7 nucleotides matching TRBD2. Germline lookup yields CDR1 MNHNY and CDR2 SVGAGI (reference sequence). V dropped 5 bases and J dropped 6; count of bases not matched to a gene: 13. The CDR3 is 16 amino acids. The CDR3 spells CASSTEALASGNIQYF. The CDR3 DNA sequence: TGTGCCAGCAGTACAGAGGCACTAGCGTCGGGAAACATTCAGTACTTC.